The clone carrying this T cell receptor beta chain appeared many times. Its antigen is still unknown. The entry originates in a study of T cells in Graves' hyperthyroidism and ophthalmopathy. Uncontrolled infections, other autoimmune diseases, pregnancy or lactation led to exclusion of patients. Clinical symptoms, serum thyroxine and TRAb, thyroid ultrasound and orbital computed tomography were used for the diagnoses. Amplification of TCR beta CDR3 regions used RNA as the template. RT-PCR in the first round (using the HTBI primer set) targeted the TCR CDR3. MiXCR, run by TCRdb on the multiplex PCR reads, gives a single entry per CDR3 protein. The table includes about 550,000 distinct CDR3 sequences, under 25% detected once. Germline V gene lookup returns CDR1 MDHEN and CDR2 SYDVKM. V shed 5 bases, J shed 0 bases, and the junction held 13 bases outside the gene matches. The CDR3 has 17 residues. Whole-study results and caveats: Clonotypes that were expanded in thyroid above 0.001 mostly appeared in blood too.

The TCR comes from a man in his late teens or twenties with Graves' hyperthyroidism. Specimen: blood. V gene TRBV28 combines with J gene TRBJ2-7, with TRBD1 matching 7 bases. CDR3 loop: CASSKGSMTGYSYEQYF. Written as DNA, the CDR3 is TGTGCCAGCAGTAAGGGGTCCATGACAGGGTACTCCTACGAGCAGTACTTC. The variable domain in full, with the rest retrieved from reference TRBV28 and TRBJ2-7, is DVKVTQSSRYLVKRTGEKVFLECVQDMDHENMFWYRQDPGLGLRLIYFSYDVKMKEKGDIPEGYSVSREKKERFSLILESASTNQTSMYLCASSKGSMTGYSYEQYFGPGTRLTVT.